Listed below are T cell receptor beta chains from one sample, sequenced in a study of human T cells and chemical hapten exposure. TCRdb reprocessed the RACE reads with MiXCR, giving one entry per CDR3 protein. The table records 80,000 to 100,000 distinct CDR3 sequences, about 10% of them present only once. Here the sequenced sample was whole blood, taken in connection with sensitization to the hapten diphenylcyclopropenone (DPC). Receptor source: a woman aged 45-59 years with alopecia areata. Some clones in this sample may be carry-over from other donors' samples. CDR3s include the opening cysteine and the closing phenylalanine or tryptophan. Each record gives: J gene, D gene, clone size, V gene, CDR3 protein, CDR3 DNA. D genes are given only for firm matches. Clone sizes are given selectively: once, few, many, or a class where the clone is expanded.

TRBJ1-1 | NA | NA | TRBV29-1 | CSASSGLMNTEAFF | TGCAGCGCTTCATCGGGACTCATGAACACTGAAGCTTTCTTT
TRBJ2-7 | NA | few | TRBV3-1 | CASSQEVGGTGGDEQYF | TGTGCCAGCAGCCAAGAGGTGGGGGGCACAGGAGGCGACGAGCAGTACTTC
TRBJ1-4 | NA | NA | TRBV5-6 | CASSFRVSEKLFF | TGTGCCAGCAGCTTCCGGGTTTCCGAAAAACTGTTTTTT
TRBJ1-5 | TRBD1 | few | TRBV6-5 | CASSPRTGKRQPQHF | TGTGCCAGCAGTCCCCGGACAGGGAAGAGACAGCCCCAGCATTTT
TRBJ2-7 | NA | NA | TRBV27 | CASSFTPSELNEQYF | TGTGCCAGCAGTTTTACACCCAGTGAACTAAACGAGCAGTACTTC
TRBJ2-5 | TRBD2 | NA | TRBV7-2 | CASSLASGRHQETQYF | TGTGCCAGCAGCTTGGCTAGCGGGAGGCACCAAGAGACCCAGTACTTC
TRBJ1-1 | NA | many | TRBV6-2/TRBV6-3 | CASGKQLVNTEAFF | TGTGCCAGCGGAAAACAATTGGTGAACACTGAAGCTTTCTTT
TRBJ1-1 | NA | many | TRBV20-1 | CSARIGDVNTEAFF | TGCAGTGCTAGGATCGGGGATGTGAACACTGAAGCTTTCTTT
TRBJ2-1 | TRBD2 | NA | TRBV4-3 | CASSQDPTSGSYNEQFF | TGCGCCAGCAGCCAAGATCCGACTAGCGGTTCCTACAATGAGCAGTTCTTC
TRBJ1-2 | NA | few | TRBV30 | CAWSVKDTRGYTF | TGTGCCTGGAGTGTCAAAGACACCCGGGGCTACACCTTC
TRBJ2-7 | TRBD2 | few | TRBV7-9 | CASSLGTSFSYEQYF | TGTGCCAGCAGCTTAGGGACTAGCTTCTCCTACGAGCAGTACTTC
TRBJ2-6 | NA | NA | TRBV12-3/TRBV12-4 | CASSLGQVPPLSGANVLTF | TGTGCCAGCAGTTTAGGACAGGTTCCACCTCTCTCTGGGGCCAACGTCCTGACTTTC
TRBJ2-1 | NA | few | TRBV18 | CASSPSRISGNNEQFF | TGTGCCAGCTCACCATCTCGAATTAGCGGTAACAATGAGCAGTTCTTC
TRBJ2-2 | NA | many | TRBV5-1 | CASSLLNTGELFF | TGCGCCAGCAGTCTATTGAACACCGGGGAGCTGTTTTTT
TRBJ2-7 | TRBD2 | many | TRBV7-6 | CASSALAGEYEQYF | TGTGCCAGCAGCGCGCTAGCGGGAGAATACGAGCAGTACTTC
TRBJ2-2 | TRBD2 | many | TRBV11-2 | CASSSWTSVDTGELFF | TGTGCCAGCAGCTCATGGACTAGCGTGGACACCGGGGAGCTGTTTTTT